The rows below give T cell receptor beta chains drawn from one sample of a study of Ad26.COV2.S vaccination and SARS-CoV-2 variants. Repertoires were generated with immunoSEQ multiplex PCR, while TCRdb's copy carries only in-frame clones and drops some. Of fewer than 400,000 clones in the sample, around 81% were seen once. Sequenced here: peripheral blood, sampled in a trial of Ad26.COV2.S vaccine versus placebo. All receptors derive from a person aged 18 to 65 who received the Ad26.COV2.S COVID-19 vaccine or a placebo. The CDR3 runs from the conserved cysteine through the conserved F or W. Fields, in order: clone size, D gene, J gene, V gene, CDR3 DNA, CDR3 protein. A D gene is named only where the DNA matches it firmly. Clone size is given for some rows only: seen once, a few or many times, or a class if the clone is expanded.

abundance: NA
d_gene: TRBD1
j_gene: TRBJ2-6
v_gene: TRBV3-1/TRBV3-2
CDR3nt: TGTGCCAGCAGCCATCAGGGGGCTGGGGCCAACGTCCTGACTTTC
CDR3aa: CASSHQGAGANVLTF

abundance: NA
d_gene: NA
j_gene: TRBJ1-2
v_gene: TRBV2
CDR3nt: TGTGCCAGCACTTTCACTTCCCGGGACTGGGGGGGCTACACCTTC
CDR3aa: CASTFTSRDWGGYTF

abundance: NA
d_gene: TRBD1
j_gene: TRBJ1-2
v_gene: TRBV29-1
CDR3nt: TGCAGCGCCCAGCGGGACAGGGTGGTTGGCTACACCTTC
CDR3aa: CSAQRDRVVGYTF

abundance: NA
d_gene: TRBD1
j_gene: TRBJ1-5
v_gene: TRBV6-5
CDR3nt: TGTGCCAGCAGGAAGGGTACAGGGGGTGATCAGCCCCAGCATTTT
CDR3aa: CASRKGTGGDQPQHF

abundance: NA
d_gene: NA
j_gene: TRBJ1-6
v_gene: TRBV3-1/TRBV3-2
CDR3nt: TGTGCCAGCAGCCAAGGACAGATGGCACCCCTCCACTTT
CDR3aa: CASSQGQMAPLHF

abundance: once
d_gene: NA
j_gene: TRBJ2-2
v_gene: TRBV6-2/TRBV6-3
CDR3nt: TGTGCCAGCAGTAGACCCCCTGGGGGGCGTACCGGGGAGCTGTTTTTT
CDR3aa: CASSRPPGGRTGELFF

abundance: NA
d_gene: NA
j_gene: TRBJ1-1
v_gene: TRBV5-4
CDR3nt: TGTGCCAGCAGCTTTTTGGCAGGGTTGGCGTCAGCCACTGAAGCTTTCTTT
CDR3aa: CASSFLAGLASATEAFF

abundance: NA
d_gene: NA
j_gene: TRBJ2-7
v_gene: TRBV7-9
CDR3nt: TGTGCCAGCAGCTCTCCATCTTGGGGAGAGCAGTACTTC
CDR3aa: CASSSPSWGEQYF

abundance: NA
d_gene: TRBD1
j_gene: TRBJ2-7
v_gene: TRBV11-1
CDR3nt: TGTGCCAGCAGTCCGGACAGGCTAGAAGAGCAGTACTTC
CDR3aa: CASSPDRLEEQYF

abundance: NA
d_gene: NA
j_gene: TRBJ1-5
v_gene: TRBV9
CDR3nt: TGTGCCAGCAGCGCAGGGGTTATCCAGCCCCAGCATTTT
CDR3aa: CASSAGVIQPQHF

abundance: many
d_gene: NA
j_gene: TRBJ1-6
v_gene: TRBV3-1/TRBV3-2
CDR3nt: TGTGCCAGCAGCCAAGGGTATCTCCTCCACTTT
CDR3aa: CASSQGYLLHF

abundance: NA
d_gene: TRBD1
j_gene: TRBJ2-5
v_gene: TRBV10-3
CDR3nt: TGTGCCATCAGTGAGAGACAGGGGGGGGAGACCCAGTACTTC
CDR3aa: CAISERQGGETQYF

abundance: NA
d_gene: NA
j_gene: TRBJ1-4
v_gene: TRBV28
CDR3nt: TGTGCCAGCAGTCTCAGGGGTCCCAGTGATTCCCTGTTTTTT
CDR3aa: CASSLRGPSDSLFF

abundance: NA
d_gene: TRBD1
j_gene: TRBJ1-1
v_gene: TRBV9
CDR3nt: TGTGCCAGCAGCGTAAAAGACAGGGAGGCTAAAGGAGCTTTCTTT
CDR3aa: CASSVKDREAKGAFF

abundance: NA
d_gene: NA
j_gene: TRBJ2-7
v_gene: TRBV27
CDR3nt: TGTGCCAGCAGTTTATCCGAACAGGGTTACGAGCAGTACTTC
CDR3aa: CASSLSEQGYEQYF

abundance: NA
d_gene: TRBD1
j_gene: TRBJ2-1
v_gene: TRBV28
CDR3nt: TGTGCCAGCAGTTTACGACAGGGGGCTGGTAATGAGCAGTTCTTC
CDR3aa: CASSLRQGAGNEQFF

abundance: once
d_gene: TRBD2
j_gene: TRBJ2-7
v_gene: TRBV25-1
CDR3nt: TGTGCCAGCAGTGGGACTAGCGGCCCCTACGAGCAGTACTTC
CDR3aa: CASSGTSGPYEQYF

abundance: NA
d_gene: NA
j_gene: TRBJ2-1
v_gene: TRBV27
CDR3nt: TGTGCCAGCAGTTTGAGGGGGGGGAGCTCCTACAATGAGCAGTTCTTC
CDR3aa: CASSLRGGSSYNEQFF

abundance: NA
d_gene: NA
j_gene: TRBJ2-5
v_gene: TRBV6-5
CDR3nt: TGTGCCAGCAGTCCTATCCAGAGACAAGAGACCCAGTACTTC
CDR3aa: CASSPIQRQETQYF

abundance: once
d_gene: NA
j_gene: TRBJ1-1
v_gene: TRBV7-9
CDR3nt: TGTGCCAGCAGCCCACCACAGGGAGGGCACACTGAAGCTTTCTTT
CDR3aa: CASSPPQGGHTEAFF

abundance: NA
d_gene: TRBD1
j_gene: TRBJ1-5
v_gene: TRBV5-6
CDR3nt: TGTGCCAGCAGCTCCCTCGCGACAGGGGGTCAGCCCCAGCATTTT
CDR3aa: CASSSLATGGQPQHF

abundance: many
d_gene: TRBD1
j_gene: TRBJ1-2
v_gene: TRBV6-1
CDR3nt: TGTGCCAGCAGTGAAGCGACAGGGGGCGTCCATGGCTACACCTTC
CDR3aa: CASSEATGGVHGYTF

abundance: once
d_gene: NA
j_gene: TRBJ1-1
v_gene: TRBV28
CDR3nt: TGTGCCAGCAGGGCCCGGGGCAGGGGTGGTACTGAAGCTTTCTTT
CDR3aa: CASRARGRGGTEAFF

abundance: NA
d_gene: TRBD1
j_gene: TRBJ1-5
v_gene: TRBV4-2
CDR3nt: TGTGCCAGCAGCTCAGGGGGGAGCAATAGCAATCAGCCCCAGCATTTT
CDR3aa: CASSSGGSNSNQPQHF

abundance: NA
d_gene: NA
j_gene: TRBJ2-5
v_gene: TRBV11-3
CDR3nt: TGTGCCAGCAGCACCAACCCTAGACCGCGGGAGACCCAGTACTTC
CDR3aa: CASSTNPRPRETQYF

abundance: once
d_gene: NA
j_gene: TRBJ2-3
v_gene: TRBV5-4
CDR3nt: TGTGCCAGCAGCTTGAACTCCGGTGCAGATACGCAGTATTTT
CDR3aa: CASSLNSGADTQYF

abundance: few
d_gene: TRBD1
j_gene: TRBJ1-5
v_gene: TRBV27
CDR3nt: TGTGCCAGCAGTTCGACTACAGGGGGGTATCAGCCCCAGCATTTT
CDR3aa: CASSSTTGGYQPQHF

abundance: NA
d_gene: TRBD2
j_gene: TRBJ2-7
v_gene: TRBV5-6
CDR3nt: TGTGCCAGCAGCTCACGACTAGCGGGGGCCTACGAGCAGTACTTC
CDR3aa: CASSSRLAGAYEQYF

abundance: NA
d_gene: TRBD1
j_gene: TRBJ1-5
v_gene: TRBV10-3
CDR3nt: TGTGCCATCAGTCAAAACAGGGGGGACCAGCCCCAGCATTTT
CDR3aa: CAISQNRGDQPQHF

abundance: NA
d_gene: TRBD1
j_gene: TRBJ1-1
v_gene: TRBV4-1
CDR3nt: TGCGCCAGCAGCCAAGGACAGGGAATAGCTGAAGCTTTCTTT
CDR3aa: CASSQGQGIAEAFF